The 19 T cell receptor beta chains reported below all come from one sample, sequenced in a study of human T cells and chemical hapten exposure. TCRdb fed the RACE reads into MiXCR, producing one record per CDR3 protein. The sample consists of 70,000 to 90,000 distinct CDR3 sequences, about 10% of them appearing once. The time point: patch test 2, 6 weeks after DPC sensitization. Treatment given: therapeutic diphenylcyclopropenone sensitization with weekly scalp DPC. The sample in question was whole blood, obtained in connection with sensitization to the hapten diphenylcyclopropenone (DPC). Receptors originate from a woman aged 50 to 65 with alopecia areata. Some clones in this sample may be carry-over from other donors' samples.

By frequency in the sample, this clonotype is medium-sized (0.01 to 0.1%). The chain employs TRBV12-5 and TRBJ2-5; D is unresolved. Looked up from germline, CDR1 is LGHNT and CDR2 is FRNRAP. Trimming cost V 3 bases and J 5 bases, with 10 bases left between them. This CDR3 contains 13 residues. The CDR3, as DNA: TGTGCTAGTGGTTTCTCAGGTGTTGAGACCCAGTACTTC. Encoded protein: CASGFSGVETQYF. Full variable domain (remainder filled in from reference TRBV12-5 and TRBJ2-5): DARVTQTPRHKVTEMGQEVTMRCQPILGHNTVFWYRQTMMQGLELLAYFRNRAPLDDSGMPKDRFSAEMPDATLATLKIQPSEPRDSAVYFCASGFSGVETQYFGPGTRLLVL.

This clonotype turned up a few times. The chain couples TRBV19 to TRBJ2-1; D uncertain. CDR1 is LNHDA and CDR2 is SQIVND in the germline V gene (reference sequence). V was cut by 10 bases and J by 7 bases, with 8 bases left in between. The CDR3 sequence is 10 residues long. The CDR3 protein is CATEENEQFF. CDR3 coding DNA: TGTGCCACCGAAGAAAATGAGCAGTTCTTC.

In its sample, this clonotype was seen many times. The V gene is TRBV20-1, the J gene TRBJ2-1; 12 nucleotides match TRBD2. The CDR3 has 16 residues. The V and J ends lost 0 bases and 8 bases, in that order; junction bases with no gene match: 8. Germline assignment: CDR1 DFQATT and CDR2 SNEGSKA (reference sequence). In DNA form, the CDR3 reads TGCAGTGCTAGAGATCCGAGACTAGCGGGAGTTGATGAGCAGTTCTTC. It is translated as CSARDPRLAGVDEQFF.

Ten or more counts support this clonotype. The chain links TRBV7-9 to TRBJ2-7; 11 nucleotides match TRBD1. CDR3 length equals 15 residues. Germline V gene lookup returns CDR1 SEHNR and CDR2 FQNEAQ (reference sequence). Trimming cost V 5 bases and J 4 bases; bases outside gene matches: 7. CDR3 amino acids: CASSPWTGGLYEQYF. Here the CDR3 DNA reads TGTGCCAGCAGCCCCTGGACAGGGGGCTTGTACGAGCAGTACTTC. Together with reference TRBV7-9 and TRBJ2-7, the CDR3 gives the full variable domain: DTGVSQNPRHKITKRGQNVTFRCDPISEHNRLYWYRQTLGQGPEFLTYFQNEAQLEKSRLLSDRFSAERPKGSFSTLEIQRTEQGDSAMYLCASSPWTGGLYEQYFGPGTRLTVT.

This clonotype appeared a few times. The chain is built from TRBV20-1 and TRBJ2-6; D is unclear. Trimming took off 5 bases at V and 0 bases at J, with 14 bases between the two ends. Germline V lookup: CDR1 DFQATT, CDR2 SNEGSKA (reference sequence). The CDR3 has 16 amino acids. Written as DNA, the CDR3 is TGCAGTGCTCGTGGCGGTAAAATCTCTGGGGCCAACGTCCTGACTTTC. Protein: CSARGGKISGANVLTF.

This clonotype has a handful of counts. The chain recombines TRBV20-1 with TRBJ1-2; 7 positions agree with TRBD1. The V segment lost 3 bases and the J segment 0 bases; nucleotides outside the gene matches: 4. Germline CDR1 is DFQATT and CDR2 is SNEGSKA (reference sequence). There are 14 residues in the CDR3. The CDR3 loop reads CSASGGTANYGYTF. The CDR3 nucleotides read TGCAGTGCTAGCGGGGGGACAGCTAACTATGGCTACACCTTC.

This clonotype has ten or more counts. The chain combines TRBV28 with TRBJ2-6; TRBD1 might be the D (6 bases). The CDR3 sequence is 17 residues long. V was shortened by 6 bases and J by 5 bases, with 20 bases between the two germline ends. The germline CDR1 and CDR2 sequences are MDHEN and SYDVKM. The CDR3 DNA reads as TGTGCCAGCAGAACTTCGGGACACCAATCGCGGGCCAACGTCCTGACTTTC. It translates to CASRTSGHQSRANVLTF.

This clonotype came up a few times. This sequence joins TRBV3-1 and TRBJ2-1; tentative D call: TRBD1 (6 bases). The germline V gene encodes CDR1 LGHDT and CDR2 YNNKEL (reference sequence). The CDR3 spans 16 residues. Trimming removed 3 bases at V and 5 bases at J, with 17 bases between. CDR3: CASSQRGTRAHNEQFF. The CDR3 DNA sequence: TGTGCCAGCAGCCAGAGAGGGACAAGGGCCCACAATGAGCAGTTCTTC.

This clonotype was seen at least ten times. This rearrangement joins TRBV20-1 to TRBJ2-2, with D perhaps TRBD1 or TRBD2 (5 bases each). Germline assignment: CDR1 DFQATT and CDR2 SNEGSKA (reference sequence). This CDR3 region has 16 residues. The DNA for the CDR3 is TGCAGCGCCCGGGGCTTCGGACGGACGAACACCGGGGAGCTGTTTTTT. It codes for CSARGFGRTNTGELFF.

This clonotype was counted at least ten times. The chain joins TRBV20-1 to TRBJ1-6; D may be TRBD1 (5 bases). Per the germline V gene, CDR1 is DFQATT and CDR2 is SNEGSKA (reference sequence). The V end lost 1 base, the J end lost 10 bases, and 14 bases lay between the germline ends. The CDR3 extends over 14 amino acids. The DNA for the CDR3 is TGCAGTGCTAGAGCCGGGACGGACAACTCACCCCTCCACTTT. Translated: CSARAGTDNSPLHF.

At least ten counts were recorded for this clonotype. This chain links TRBV20-1 with TRBJ2-1, with D possibly being TRBD1 or TRBD2 (6 bases each). Germline-derived CDR1 and CDR2 are DFQATT and SNEGSKA (reference sequence). The CDR3 is made up of 12 amino acids. Trimming left V 6 bases short and J 8 bases short, with 14 bases between. In DNA form, the CDR3 reads TGCAGTGCCCCGACTAGGGGGGATGAGCAGTTCTTC. It codes for CSAPTRGDEQFF.

The V gene is TRBV7-2, the J gene TRBJ2-2; TRBD2 might be the D (6 bases). Trimming removed 2 bases from V and 5 bases from J, with 12 bases in between. The CDR3 covers 15 residues. CDR1 is SGHTA and CDR2 is FQGNSA in the germline V gene. In DNA, the CDR3 is TGTGCCAGCAGCTTATTAACGGGAGCAACCGGGGAGCTGTTTTTT. It yields the protein CASSLLTGATGELFF. The whole variable domain, filled in from reference TRBV7-2 and TRBJ2-2, reads GAGVSQSPSNKVTEKGKDVELRCDPISGHTALYWYRQSLGQGLEFLIYFQGNSAPDKSGLPSDRFSAERTGGSVSTLTIQRTQQEDSAVYLCASSLLTGATGELFFGEGSRLTVL.

This clonotype has a count of ten or more. The rearrangement uses TRBV5-4 and TRBJ2-5; tentative D call: TRBD2 (5 bases). Germline CDR1 SGHNT, CDR2 YYREEE (reference sequence). CDR3 length: 16 amino acids. The V end was cut by 3 bases, the J end by 5 bases, with 20 bases between. The CDR3 protein is CASSSSNRPSGETQYF. Here the CDR3 DNA reads TGTGCCAGCAGCTCGAGCAACAGACCCAGCGGCGAGACCCAGTACTTC.

The table lists this clonotype with many counts. The chain is built from TRBV20-1 and TRBJ2-7; D is perhaps TRBD1 (6 bases). Trimming took 2 bases from V and 0 from J, leaving 14 bases between them. CDR3 size: 15 residues. Germline V gene data show CDR1 as DFQATT and CDR2 as SNEGSKA (reference sequence). CDR3 nucleotide sequence: TGCAGTGCTAGAAACAGGGTATTCAGCTCCTACGAGCAGTACTTC. Protein: CSARNRVFSSYEQYF.

This clonotype has at least ten counts. The V gene is TRBV12-5, the J gene TRBJ2-5, with a weak D call TRBD1 (5 bases). Germline V gene sequence: CDR1 LGHNT, CDR2 FRNRAP. The CDR3 contains 12 residues. Trimming left V 3 bases short and J 3 bases short, with 5 bases between. The CDR3 coding sequence is TGTGCTAGTGGTTTAGGGGAAGAGACCCAGTACTTC. The encoded protein is CASGLGEETQYF.

The chain has TRBV6-5 and TRBJ1-1; 11 bases map to TRBD1. Germline values: CDR1 MNHEY, CDR2 SVGAGI. This CDR3 is built from 14 residues. Trimming cost V 6 bases and J 5 bases; bases outside gene matches: 5. The CDR3 DNA is TGTGCCAGCAGAGAGGACAGGGGGCATACTGAAGCTTTCTTT. This sequence encodes CASREDRGHTEAFF.

Remarks on this clonotype: A read error may explain this, as a much larger clone is one base away. For the CDR3, the DNA is TGTGCCAGCAGCCACCCCGGGACTAGCCGGACAGATACGCAGCATTTT. It codes for CASSHPGTSRTDTQHF. This chain joins TRBV7-6 and TRBJ2-3; a possible D gene is TRBD1 (6 bases). The J call may be faulty, since TRBJ1-5 better matches the DNA end. CDR3 length equals 16 residues. Germline CDR1 SGHVS, CDR2 FNYEAQ.

Many counts were recorded for this clonotype. The chain links TRBV10-3 to TRBJ2-1, with 8 bases matching TRBD2. The CDR3 consists of 14 residues. Germline lookup yields CDR1 ENHRY and CDR2 SYGVKD. The V segment lost 2 bases and the J segment 9 bases; nucleotides outside the gene matches: 6. CDR3 sequence: CAISEGAGGSEQFF. In nucleotides, the CDR3 is TGTGCCATCAGTGAGGGGGCGGGAGGTAGTGAGCAGTTCTTC.

The chain joins TRBV27 to TRBJ2-6; the D gene is possibly TRBD1 (6 bases). Germline CDR1 is MNHEY and CDR2 is SMNVEV (reference sequence). This CDR3 has 14 residues. The V end lost 6 bases, the J end lost 5 bases, and 11 bases lay between the germline ends. The CDR3 reads CASSEQGRANVLTF. CDR3 coding DNA: TGTGCCAGCAGCGAACAGGGACGGGCCAACGTCCTGACTTTC.